One sample yielded the 14 T cell receptor beta chains listed below, sequenced in a study of blood T cell repertoires in COVID-19. Produced via immunoSEQ multiplex PCR; TCRdb's table is partial and in-frame only. The table records about 270,000 clones, 86% of them present only once. The specimen was PBMCs or T cells enriched from blood (not recorded which). The receptors originated from a woman aged 18-35 years who had recovered from COVID-19.

The chain joins TRBV6-5 to TRBJ2-7; weak D call: TRBD2 (5 bases). The CDR3 length is 14 residues. V was pared by 5 bases and J by 2 bases, with 13 bases between. The germline CDR1 and CDR2 sequences are MNHEY and SVGAGI. The CDR3, as DNA: TGTGCCAGCAGTCCTATAGCGAGCGCCTACGAGCAGTACTTC. The encoded protein is CASSPIASAYEQYF.

The V call is TRBV2, the J call TRBJ1-2, with a tentative D call TRBD1 (5 bases). V lost 7 bases to trimming and J lost 11 bases, with 11 bases between them. Germline CDR1 is SNHLY and CDR2 is FYNNEI. This CDR3 region has 10 residues. CDR3 protein: CASTLGLYTF. The CDR3 nucleotides are TGTGCCAGCACCCTGGGGCTGTACACCTTC.

The V gene is TRBV30, the J gene TRBJ2-1; TRBD2 might be the D (6 bases). This CDR3 is built from 10 residues. Germline V gene lookup returns CDR1 GTSNPN and CDR2 SVGIG (reference sequence). V gave up 3 bases and J gave up 14 bases, with 11 bases separating them. The CDR3 DNA reads as TGTGCCTGGAGGGGGGAGGTAGAGTTCTTC. This codes for CAWRGEVEFF.

V and J are TRBV5-1 and TRBJ2-5; weak D call: TRBD2 (5 bases). Germline values: CDR1 SGHRS, CDR2 YFSETQ. The CDR3 runs 16 residues. The V end lost 0 bases, the J end lost 4 bases, and 16 bases lay between the germline ends. CDR3 in amino acids: CASSLAGRLEGETQYF. CDR3 coding DNA: TGCGCCAGCAGCTTGGCCGGGCGGCTAGAGGGAGAGACCCAGTACTTC.

The chain recombines TRBV5-1 with TRBJ1-1; unclear D gene. The CDR3 contains 14 residues. Per germline, CDR1 SGHRS and CDR2 YFSETQ. Deletions cut 0 bases from V and 1 base from J, with 7 bases between. In nucleotides, the CDR3 is TGCGCCAGCAGCTTGGACAGCCAGAACACTGAAGCTTTCTTT. It yields the protein CASSLDSQNTEAFF. Full variable domain (rest looked up from reference TRBV5-1 and TRBJ1-1): KAGVTQTPRYLIKTRGQQVTLSCSPISGHRSVSWYQQTPGQGLQFLFEYFSETQRNKGNFPGRFSGRQFSNSRSEMNVSTLELGDSALYLCASSLDSQNTEAFFGQGTRLTVV.

The rearrangement links TRBV30 to TRBJ2-6, with D maybe TRBD2 (5 bases). There are 17 residues in the CDR3. The V gene's germline CDR1 is GTSNPN and CDR2 SVGIG (reference sequence). V lost 3 bases to trimming and J lost 0 bases, with 15 bases between them. In DNA form, the CDR3 reads TGTGCCTGGAGCTCGAGACGGGGAGCCTCTGGGGCCAACGTCCTGACTTTC. It codes for CAWSSRRGASGANVLTF.

V usage is TRBV11-2 and J usage is TRBJ2-3; possibly TRBD2 for D (6 bases). This CDR3 has 15 amino acids. Germline loops: CDR1 SGHAT, CDR2 FQNNGV. Trimming removed 5 bases at V and 6 bases at J, with 18 bases between. As DNA, the CDR3 is TGTGCCAGCAGCACCTGGCGGGACGAGGGCGATACGCAGTATTTT. This codes for CASSTWRDEGDTQYF.

V is TRBV19 and J is TRBJ1-1; 12 bases fit TRBD1. The length of the CDR3 is 18 residues. The germline V gene encodes CDR1 LNHDA and CDR2 SQIVND (reference sequence). The junction had 11 bases not matched to a gene; V was cut back by 4 bases and J by 2 bases. The CDR3 DNA follows: TGTGCCAGTAGTACATTTCCCGGGACAGGGGGCGGTAACACTGAAGCTTTCTTT. Its translation is CASSTFPGTGGGNTEAFF.

This chain joins TRBV7-6 and TRBJ2-7; D might be TRBD2 (6 bases). The CDR3 is 14 amino acids. From germline, CDR1 is SGHVS and CDR2 FNYEAQ. Trimming shortened V by 5 bases and J by 4 bases, and 15 bases separated the two germline ends. For the CDR3, the DNA is TGTGCCAGCAGCCCCTCGGGGGTCCTTTACGAGCAGTACTTC. Its translation is CASSPSGVLYEQYF.

This clone appeared a few times. This sequence joins TRBV30 and TRBJ1-5, with a weak D call TRBD1 (6 bases). This CDR3 has 13 residues. Trimming stripped 5 bases from V and 4 bases from J, with 12 bases between. Per germline, CDR1 GTSNPN and CDR2 SVGIG (reference sequence). CDR3 sequence reads: CAWGPRGNQPQHF. CDR3 in DNA: TGTGCCTGGGGGCCTAGGGGGAATCAGCCCCAGCATTTT.

The V and J genes are TRBV28 and TRBJ2-3; D perhaps matches TRBD1 (5 bases). This CDR3 is 15 amino acids long. The V end lost 1 base, the J end lost 2 bases, and 10 bases lay between the germline ends. Germline V gene sequence: CDR1 MDHEN, CDR2 SYDVKM. This CDR3 reads CASSLLDRATDTQYF. For the CDR3, the DNA is TGTGCCAGCAGTTTATTAGACAGAGCCACAGATACGCAGTATTTT.

This chain links TRBV7-9 with TRBJ1-1, with TRBD1 identical over 7 bases. The length of the CDR3 is 15 residues. Germline V gives CDR1 SEHNR, CDR2 FQNEAQ (reference sequence). V lost 4 bases to trimming and J lost 1 base; unmatched junction nucleotides: 6. The CDR3 DNA is TGTGCCAGCAGCTCGCCGGGACAGAAGAACACTGAAGCTTTCTTT. This translates into CASSSPGQKNTEAFF.

The V call is TRBV4-1, the J call TRBJ1-6; 7 nucleotides match TRBD1. This CDR3 is 15 amino acids long. The V segment lost 4 bases and the J segment 4 bases; nucleotides outside the gene matches: 4. Looked up from germline, CDR1 is MGHRA and CDR2 is YSYEKL. CDR3 protein: CASSRDSLYNSPLHF. In DNA form, the CDR3 reads TGCGCCAGCAGCCGGGACAGCTTATATAATTCACCCCTCCACTTT.

The chain employs TRBV10-1 and TRBJ2-7, with TRBD1 identical over 10 bases. The germline gives CDR1 WNHNN, CDR2 SYGVQD (reference sequence). The trim removed 5 bases at V and 6 bases at J, leaving 7 bases unmatched. The CDR3 extends over 14 amino acids. The CDR3 protein is CASSFRDRGTEQYF. DNA of the CDR3: TGCGCCAGCAGTTTCCGGGACAGGGGTACCGAGCAGTACTTC.